This TCR beta chain appears in the sequencing data of a study of blood T cells in healthy people across ages. General observations from the study: Higher diversity and more naive CD4+ cells were features of long-lived donors, compared to aged donors. Significant beta diversity loss was already apparent by age roughly 38, declining roughly linearly.

PCR was performed a second time for about 7 to 11 cycles using a sample-barcoded 5' primer and a J-beta primer mix. Unique molecular identifiers of 12 random nucleotides labeled each cDNA. TCRdb called the 5' RACE reads again in MiXCR, with one record for every CDR3 protein. The table lists hundreds of thousands of distinct CDR3 sequences, 22% of them singletons, with less than 25% in the top ten. This CDR3 has 14 residues. Looked up from germline, CDR1 is SGHTA and CDR2 is FQGNSA. Trimming removed 0 bases at V and 2 bases at J, with 6 bases between. This clonotype was seen only a few times. What it recognizes is unknown.

The clonotype comes from a man between 65 and 85 years old in good health. The sample consisted of blood. The chain is built from TRBV7-2 and TRBJ2-3; no firm D call. This CDR3 reads CASSLAPNTDTQYF. The CDR3 DNA sequence: TGTGCCAGCAGCTTAGCTCCCAACACAGATACGCAGTATTTT.